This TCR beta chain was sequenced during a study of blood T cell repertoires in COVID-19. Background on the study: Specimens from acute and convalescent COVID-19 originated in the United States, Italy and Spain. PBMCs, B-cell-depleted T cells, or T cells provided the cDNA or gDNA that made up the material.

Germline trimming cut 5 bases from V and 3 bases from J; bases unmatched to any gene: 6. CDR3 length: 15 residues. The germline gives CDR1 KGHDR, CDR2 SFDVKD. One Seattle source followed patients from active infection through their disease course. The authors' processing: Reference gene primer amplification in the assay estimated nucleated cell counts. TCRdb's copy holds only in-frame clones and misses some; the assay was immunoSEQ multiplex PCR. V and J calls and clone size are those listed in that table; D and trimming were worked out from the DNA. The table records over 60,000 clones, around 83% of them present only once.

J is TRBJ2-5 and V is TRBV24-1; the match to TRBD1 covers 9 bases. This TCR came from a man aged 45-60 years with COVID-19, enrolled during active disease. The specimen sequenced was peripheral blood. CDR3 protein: CATSAGTGWEETQYF. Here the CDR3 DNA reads TGTGCCACCAGTGCGGGGACAGGGTGGGAAGAGACCCAGTACTTC.